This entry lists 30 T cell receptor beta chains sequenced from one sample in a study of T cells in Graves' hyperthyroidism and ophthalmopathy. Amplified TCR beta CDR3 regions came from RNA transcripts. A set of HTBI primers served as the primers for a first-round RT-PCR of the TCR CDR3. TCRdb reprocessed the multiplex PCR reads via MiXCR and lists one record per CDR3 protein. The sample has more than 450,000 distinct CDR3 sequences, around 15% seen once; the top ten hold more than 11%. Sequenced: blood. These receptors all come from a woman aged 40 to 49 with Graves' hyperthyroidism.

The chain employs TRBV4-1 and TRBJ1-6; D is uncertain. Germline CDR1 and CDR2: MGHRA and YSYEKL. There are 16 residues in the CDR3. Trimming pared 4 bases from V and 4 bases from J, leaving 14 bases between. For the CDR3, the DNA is TGCGCCAGCAGCCTCAATGTTGCACTTTATAATTCACCCCTCCACTTT. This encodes CASSLNVALYNSPLHF.

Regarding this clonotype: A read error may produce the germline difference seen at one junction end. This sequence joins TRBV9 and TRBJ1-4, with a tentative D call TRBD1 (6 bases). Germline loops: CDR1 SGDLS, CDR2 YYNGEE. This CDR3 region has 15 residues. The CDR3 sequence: CASSPWTDAKEKLFF. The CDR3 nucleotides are TGTGCCAGCAGCCCTTGGACAGACGCTAAGGAAAAACTGTTTTTT.

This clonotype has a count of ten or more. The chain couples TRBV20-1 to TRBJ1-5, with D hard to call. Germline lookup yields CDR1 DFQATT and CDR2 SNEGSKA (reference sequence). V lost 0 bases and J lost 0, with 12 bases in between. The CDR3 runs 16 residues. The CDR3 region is CSAREGWPSSNQPQHF. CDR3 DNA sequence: TGCAGTGCTAGAGAGGGGTGGCCCAGTAGCAATCAGCCCCAGCATTTT.

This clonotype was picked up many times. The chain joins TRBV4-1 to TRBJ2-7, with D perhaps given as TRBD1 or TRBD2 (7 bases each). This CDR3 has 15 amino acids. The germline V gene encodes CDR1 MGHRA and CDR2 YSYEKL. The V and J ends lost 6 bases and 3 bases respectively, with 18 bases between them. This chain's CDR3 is CASSPSGTADYEQYF. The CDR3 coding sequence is TGCGCCAGCAGTCCCAGCGGGACAGCGGACTACGAGCAGTACTTC.

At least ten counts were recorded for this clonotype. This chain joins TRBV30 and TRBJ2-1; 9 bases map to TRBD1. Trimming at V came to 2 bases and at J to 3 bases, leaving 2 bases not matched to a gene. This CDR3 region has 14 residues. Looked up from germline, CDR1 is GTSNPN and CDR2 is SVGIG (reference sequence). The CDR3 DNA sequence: TGTGCCTGGAGTCCGGGACAGGGCTACAATGAGCAGTTCTTC. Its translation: CAWSPGQGYNEQFF.

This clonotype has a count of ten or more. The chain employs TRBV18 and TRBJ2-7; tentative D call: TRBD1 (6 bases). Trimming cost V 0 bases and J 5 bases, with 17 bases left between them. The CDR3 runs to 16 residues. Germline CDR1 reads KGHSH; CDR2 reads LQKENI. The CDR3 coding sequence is TGTGCCAGCTCACCACCACAGGGCGATAGCCTCCACGAGCAGTACTTC. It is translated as CASSPPQGDSLHEQYF.

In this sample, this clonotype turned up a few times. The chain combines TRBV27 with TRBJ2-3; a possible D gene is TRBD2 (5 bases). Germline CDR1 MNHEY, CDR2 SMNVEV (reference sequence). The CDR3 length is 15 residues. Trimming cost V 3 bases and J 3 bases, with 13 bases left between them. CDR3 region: CASSFSEGATDTQYF. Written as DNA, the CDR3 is TGTGCCAGCAGTTTTTCTGAGGGAGCAACAGATACGCAGTATTTT.

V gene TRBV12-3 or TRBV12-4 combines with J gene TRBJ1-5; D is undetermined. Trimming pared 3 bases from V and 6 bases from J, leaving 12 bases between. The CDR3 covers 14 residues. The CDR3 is CASSFSLLGQPQHF. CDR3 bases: TGTGCCAGCAGTTTTTCACTTTTAGGTCAGCCCCAGCATTTT.

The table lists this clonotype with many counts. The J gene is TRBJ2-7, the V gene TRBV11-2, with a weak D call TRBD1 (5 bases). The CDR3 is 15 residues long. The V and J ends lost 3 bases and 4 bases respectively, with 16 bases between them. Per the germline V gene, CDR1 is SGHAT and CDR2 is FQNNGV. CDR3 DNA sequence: TGTGCCAGCAGCTTGTCCAGGGCGATAATGTACGAGCAGTACTTC. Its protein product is CASSLSRAIMYEQYF.

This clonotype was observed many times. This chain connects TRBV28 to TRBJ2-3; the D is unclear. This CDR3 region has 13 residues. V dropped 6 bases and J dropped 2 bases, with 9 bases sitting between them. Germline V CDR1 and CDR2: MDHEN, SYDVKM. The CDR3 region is CASSPVDTDTQYF. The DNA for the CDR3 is TGTGCCAGCAGCCCCGTAGACACAGATACGCAGTATTTT. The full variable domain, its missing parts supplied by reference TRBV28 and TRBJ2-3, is DVKVTQSSRYLVKRTGEKVFLECVQDMDHENMFWYRQDPGLGLRLIYFSYDVKMKEKGDIPEGYSVSREKKERFSLILESASTNQTSMYLCASSPVDTDTQYFGPGTRLTVL.

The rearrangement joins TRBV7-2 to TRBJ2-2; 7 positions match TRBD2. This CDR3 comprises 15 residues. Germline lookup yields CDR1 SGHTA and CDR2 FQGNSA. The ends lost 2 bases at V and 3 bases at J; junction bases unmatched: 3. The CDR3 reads CASSLRLAHTGELFF. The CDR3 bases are TGTGCCAGCAGCTTACGACTAGCCCACACCGGGGAGCTGTTTTTT.

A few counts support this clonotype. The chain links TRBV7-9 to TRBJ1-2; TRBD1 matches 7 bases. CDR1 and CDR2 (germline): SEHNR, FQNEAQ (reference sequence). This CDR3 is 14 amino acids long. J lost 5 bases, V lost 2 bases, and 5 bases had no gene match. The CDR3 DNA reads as TGTGCCAGCAGCTTACAGGGGGAGGAGTATGGCTACACCTTC. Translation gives CASSLQGEEYGYTF.

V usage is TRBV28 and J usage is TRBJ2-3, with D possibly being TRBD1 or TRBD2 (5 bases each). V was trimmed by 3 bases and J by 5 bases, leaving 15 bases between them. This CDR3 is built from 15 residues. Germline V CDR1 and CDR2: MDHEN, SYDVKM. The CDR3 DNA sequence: TGTGCCAGCAGTTTGGAGGCAGGGATGAGAGATACGCAGTATTTT. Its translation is CASSLEAGMRDTQYF.

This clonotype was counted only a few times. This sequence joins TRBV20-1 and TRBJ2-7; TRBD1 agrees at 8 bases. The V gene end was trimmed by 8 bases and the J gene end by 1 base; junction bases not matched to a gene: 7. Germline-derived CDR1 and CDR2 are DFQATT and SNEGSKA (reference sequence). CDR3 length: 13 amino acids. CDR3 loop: CSTGQGVSYEQYF. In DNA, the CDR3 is TGCAGTACCGGACAGGGAGTTTCCTACGAGCAGTACTTC.

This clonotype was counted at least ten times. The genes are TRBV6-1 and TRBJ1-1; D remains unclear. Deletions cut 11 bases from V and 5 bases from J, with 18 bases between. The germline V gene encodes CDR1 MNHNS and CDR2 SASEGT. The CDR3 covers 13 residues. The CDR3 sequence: CAGGGRMGTEAFF. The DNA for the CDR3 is TGTGCCGGTGGTGGGCGCATGGGGACTGAAGCTTTCTTT.

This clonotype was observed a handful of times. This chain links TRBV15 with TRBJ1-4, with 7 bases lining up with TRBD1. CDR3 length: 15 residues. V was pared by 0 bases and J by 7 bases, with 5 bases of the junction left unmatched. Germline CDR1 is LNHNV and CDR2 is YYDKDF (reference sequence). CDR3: CATSRDRGASEKLFF. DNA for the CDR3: TGTGCCACCAGCAGAGACAGGGGGGCGAGTGAAAAACTGTTTTTT. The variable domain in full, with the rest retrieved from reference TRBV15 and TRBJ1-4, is DAMVIQNPRYQVTQFGKPVTLSCSQTLNHNVMYWYQQKSSQAPKLLFHYYDKDFNNEADTPDNFQSRRPNTSFCFLDIRSPGLGDTAMYLCATSRDRGASEKLFFGSGTQLSVL.

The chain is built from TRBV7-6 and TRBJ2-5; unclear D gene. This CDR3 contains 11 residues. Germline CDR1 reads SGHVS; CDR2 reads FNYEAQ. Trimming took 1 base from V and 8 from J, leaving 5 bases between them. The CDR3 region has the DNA TGTGCCAGCAGCTTAGATAACACCCAGTACTTC. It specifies CASSLDNTQYF.

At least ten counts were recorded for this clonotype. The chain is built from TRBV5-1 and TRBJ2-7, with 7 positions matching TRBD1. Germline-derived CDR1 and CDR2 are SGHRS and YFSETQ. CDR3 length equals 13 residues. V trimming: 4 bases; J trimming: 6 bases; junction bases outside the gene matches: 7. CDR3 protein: CASSPTGPIEQYF. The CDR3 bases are TGCGCCAGCAGCCCGACAGGGCCCATCGAGCAGTACTTC.

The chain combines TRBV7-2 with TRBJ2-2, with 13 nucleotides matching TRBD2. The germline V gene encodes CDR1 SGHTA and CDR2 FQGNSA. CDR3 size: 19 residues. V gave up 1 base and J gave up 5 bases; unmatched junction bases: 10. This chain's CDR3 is CASSLVGSLAGGYTGELFF. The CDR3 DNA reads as TGTGCCAGCAGCTTAGTTGGGTCACTAGCGGGAGGGTATACCGGGGAGCTGTTTTTT.

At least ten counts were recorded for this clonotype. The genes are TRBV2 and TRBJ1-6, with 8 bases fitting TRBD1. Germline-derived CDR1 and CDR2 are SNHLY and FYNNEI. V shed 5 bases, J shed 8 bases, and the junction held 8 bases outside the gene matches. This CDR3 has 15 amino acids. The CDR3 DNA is TGTGCCAGCAGTCCCGGACAGGGTTCCCATTCACCCCTCCACTTT. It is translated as CASSPGQGSHSPLHF.

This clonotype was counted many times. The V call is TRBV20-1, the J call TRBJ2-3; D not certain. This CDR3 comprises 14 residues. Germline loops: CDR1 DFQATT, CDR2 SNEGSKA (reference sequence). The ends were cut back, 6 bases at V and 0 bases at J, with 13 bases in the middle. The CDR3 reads CSAPVGASTDTQYF. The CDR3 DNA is TGCAGTGCCCCAGTCGGAGCTAGCACAGATACGCAGTATTTT.

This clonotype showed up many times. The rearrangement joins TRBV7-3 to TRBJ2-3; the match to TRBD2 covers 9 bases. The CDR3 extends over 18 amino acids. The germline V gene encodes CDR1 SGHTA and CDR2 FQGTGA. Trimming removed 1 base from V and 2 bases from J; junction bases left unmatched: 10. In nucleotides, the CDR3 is TGTGCCAGCAGCTTAAACCCCGGGCTAGCGGGAATCACAGATACGCAGTATTTT. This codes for CASSLNPGLAGITDTQYF.

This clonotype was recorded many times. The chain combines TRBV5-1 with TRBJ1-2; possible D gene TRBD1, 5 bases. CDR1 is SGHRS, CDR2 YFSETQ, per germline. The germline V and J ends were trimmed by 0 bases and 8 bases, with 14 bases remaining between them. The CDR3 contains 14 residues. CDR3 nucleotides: TGCGCCAGCAGCTTGGCCGGCCTAGGGGAGGGCTACACCTTC. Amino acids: CASSLAGLGEGYTF.

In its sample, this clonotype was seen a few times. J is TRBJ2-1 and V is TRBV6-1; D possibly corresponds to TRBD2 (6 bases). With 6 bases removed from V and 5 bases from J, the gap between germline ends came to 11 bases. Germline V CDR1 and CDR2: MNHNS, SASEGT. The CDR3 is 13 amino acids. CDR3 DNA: TGTGCCAGCAGGGGACTGGGGAACAATGAGCAGTTCTTC. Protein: CASRGLGNNEQFF.

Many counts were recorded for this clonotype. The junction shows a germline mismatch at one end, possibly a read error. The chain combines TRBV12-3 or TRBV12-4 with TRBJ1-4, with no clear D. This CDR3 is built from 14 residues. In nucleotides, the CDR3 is TGTGCCAGCAGATTAGTAACCTCGGGTGAAAAACTGTTTTTT. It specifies CASRLVTSGEKLFF.

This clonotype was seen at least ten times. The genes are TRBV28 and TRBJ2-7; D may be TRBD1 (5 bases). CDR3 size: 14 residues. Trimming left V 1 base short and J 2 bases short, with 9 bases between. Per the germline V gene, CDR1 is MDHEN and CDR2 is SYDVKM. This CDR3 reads CASSLLRGTYEQYF. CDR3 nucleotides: TGTGCCAGCAGTTTATTAAGGGGAACCTACGAGCAGTACTTC.

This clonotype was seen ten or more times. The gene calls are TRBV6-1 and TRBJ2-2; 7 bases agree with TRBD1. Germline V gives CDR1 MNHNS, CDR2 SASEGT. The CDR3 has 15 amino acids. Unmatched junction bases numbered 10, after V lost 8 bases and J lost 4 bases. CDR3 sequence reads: CASRASTGSTGELFF. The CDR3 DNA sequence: TGTGCCAGCCGAGCTTCGACAGGGTCCACCGGGGAGCTGTTTTTT.

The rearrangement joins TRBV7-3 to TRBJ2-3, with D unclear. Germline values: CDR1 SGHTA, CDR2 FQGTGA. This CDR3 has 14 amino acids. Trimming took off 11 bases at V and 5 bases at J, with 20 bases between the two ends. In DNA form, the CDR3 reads TGTGCCTGCCAAGGTGGAGCCACAAAAGATACGCAGTATTTT. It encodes CACQGGATKDTQYF.

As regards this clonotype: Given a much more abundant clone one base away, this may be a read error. CDR3 bases: TGCAGTGCTAGGTCGGCTAGCGGGAGCTACGAGCAGTTCTTC. This gives the protein CSARSASGSYEQFF. J is TRBJ2-7 and V is TRBV20-1; 10 positions agree with TRBD2. The J call is uncertain, as TRBJ2-1 better fits the DNA end. The CDR3 sequence is 14 residues long. Germline-derived CDR1 and CDR2 are DFQATT and SNEGSKA (reference sequence).

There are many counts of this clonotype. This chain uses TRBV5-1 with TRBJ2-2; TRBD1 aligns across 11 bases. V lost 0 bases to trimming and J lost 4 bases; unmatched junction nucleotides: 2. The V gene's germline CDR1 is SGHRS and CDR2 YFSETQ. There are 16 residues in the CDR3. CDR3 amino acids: CASSLAGTGGTGELFF. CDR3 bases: TGCGCCAGCAGCTTGGCTGGGACAGGGGGCACCGGGGAGCTGTTTTTT.